This entry lists 9 T cell receptor beta chains sequenced from one sample in a study of CD8+CD57+ T cells in acquired aplastic anemia. TCR beta VDJ and CDR3 profiles were obtained from a genomic DNA template. TCRdb independently ran MiXCR on the reads; one entry per CDR3 protein. The repertoire consists of 400,000 to 600,000 distinct CDR3 sequences, with around a third occurring once and the leading ten covering approximately 0.82%. Before being chosen for sequencing, patients had shown CD8+CD57+ cell expansion by flow cytometry. Sequenced material: sorted CD4+, CD8+, or CD8+CD57+ T cells (not recorded which) from PBMCs. The receptors derive from a human donor with aplastic anemia.

This clonotype was seen ten or more times. This chain connects TRBV19 to TRBJ1-2; 7 nucleotides agree with TRBD1. The CDR3 runs 14 residues. The J segment lost 0 bases and the V segment lost 6 bases, leaving 4 bases of the junction unmatched. CDR1 LNHDA and CDR2 SQIVND come from the germline V gene (reference sequence). CDR3 protein: CASSSGGSNYGYTF. CDR3 nucleotides: TGTGCCAGTAGCTCAGGGGGTTCTAACTATGGCTACACCTTC. Drawing the rest from reference TRBV19 and TRBJ1-2, the complete variable domain is DGGITQSPKYLFRKEGQNVTLSCEQNLNHDAMYWYRQDPGQGLRLIYYSQIVNDFQKGDIAEGYSVSREKKESFPLTVTSAQKNPTAFYLCASSSGGSNYGYTFGSGTRLTVV.

About this clonotype itself: A much larger clone sits a single nucleotide away, making a read error possible. The genes are TRBV9 and TRBJ2-3; tentatively, D is TRBD2 (6 bases). There are 14 residues in the CDR3. Trimming stripped 0 bases from V and 6 bases from J, with 11 bases between. Looked up from germline, CDR1 is SGDLS and CDR2 is YYNGEE. The CDR3 bases are TGTGCCAGCAGCGTAGCCGGGGAGGCGGATACGCAGTATTTT. Encoded protein: CASSVAGEADTQYF.

This clonotype was seen many times. CDR3 in DNA: TGTGCCAGCGTCGGAAACAGGGAGTTGGGTGGCTACACCTTC. Its protein is CASVGNRELGGYTF. This chain joins TRBV2 and TRBJ1-2, with D perhaps TRBD1 (6 bases). The V gene lost 8 bases and the J gene lost 7 bases, with 20 bases spanning the gap. The CDR3 has 14 residues. The germline V gene has CDR1 SNHLY and CDR2 FYNNEI.

V gene TRBV7-9 combines with J gene TRBJ2-7, with 9 bases aligning to TRBD2. CDR3 length: 14 amino acids. V was clipped by 5 bases and J by 0 bases; unmatched bases: 2. Germline V gene sequence: CDR1 SEHNR, CDR2 FQNEAQ (reference sequence). The CDR3 DNA reads as TGTGCCAGCAGCGATAGCGGGAGCTCCTACGAGCAGTACTTC. It translates to CASSDSGSSYEQYF.

This clonotype has only one observation. The chain couples TRBV25-1 to TRBJ1-2; a weak D match, TRBD1 (5 bases). This CDR3 is 14 amino acids long. CDR1 and CDR2 from the germline V gene are MGHDK and SYGVNS. Between the trimmed V and J ends, which lost 7 bases and 8 bases, there was a span of 20 bases. This CDR3 reads CASTKSGGWSGYTF. DNA of the CDR3: TGTGCCAGCACTAAAAGCGGGGGGTGGTCCGGCTACACCTTC.

This chain connects TRBV7-3 to TRBJ1-2; D may be TRBD1 (5 bases). Germline loops: CDR1 SGHTA, CDR2 FQGTGA. This CDR3 region has 17 residues. V lost 3 bases to trimming and J lost 0 bases, with 17 bases between them. The CDR3 loop reads CASSLGNAGMANYGYTF. CDR3 bases: TGTGCCAGCAGCTTGGGGAACGCAGGGATGGCTAACTATGGCTACACCTTC. Combining the CDR3 with reference TRBV7-3 and TRBJ1-2 gives the whole variable domain GAGVSQTPSNKVTEKGKYVELRCDPISGHTALYWYRQSLGQGPEFLIYFQGTGAADDSGLPNDRFFAVRPEGSVSTLKIQRTERGDSAVYLCASSLGNAGMANYGYTFGSGTRLTVV.

This clonotype was observed at least ten times. J is TRBJ1-5 and V is TRBV6-1; D gene uncertain. Between the trimmed V and J ends, which lost 2 bases and 6 bases, there was a span of 8 bases. Per the germline V gene, CDR1 is MNHNS and CDR2 is SASEGT. There are 13 residues in the CDR3. The CDR3 region has the DNA TGTGCCAGCAGTGAAAATCATGCTCAGCCCCAGCATTTT. It translates to CASSENHAQPQHF.

In regard to this clonotype: Mismatch with germline at one junction end may stem from a read error. This chain links TRBV24-1 with TRBJ2-2, with D perhaps matching TRBD1 or TRBD2 (5 bases each). In germline, CDR1 is KGHDR, CDR2 SFDVKD. This CDR3 has 16 amino acids. CDR3 nucleotides: TGTGCCAGCAGTTTAGGCAGCAAGGGACCAACCGGGGAGCTGTTTTTT. Amino acid sequence: CASSLGSKGPTGELFF.

This clonotype was seen a handful of times. The chain links TRBV12-5 to TRBJ2-7, with no clear D. CDR1 and CDR2 from the germline V gene are LGHNT and FRNRAP. The CDR3 has 14 residues. The V end lost 3 bases, the J end lost 3 bases, and 12 bases lay between the germline ends. CDR3 protein: CASGFSRHVYEQYF. The CDR3 coding sequence is TGTGCTAGTGGTTTTAGCAGACACGTCTACGAGCAGTACTTC. The whole variable domain, filled in from reference TRBV12-5 and TRBJ2-7, reads DARVTQTPRHKVTEMGQEVTMRCQPILGHNTVFWYRQTMMQGLELLAYFRNRAPLDDSGMPKDRFSAEMPDATLATLKIQPSEPRDSAVYFCASGFSRHVYEQYFGPGTRLTVT.